The T cell receptor (beta chain) under discussion was sequenced for a study of T cell changes during pregnancy in multiple sclerosis. Libraries were prepared by immunoSEQ multiplex PCR; TCRdb keeps only in-frame clonotypes and omits some of them. Of tens of thousands of clones in the sample, approximately 90% were seen once. The V end was cut by 4 bases, the J end by 0 bases, with 10 bases between. The CDR3 totals 14 residues. Looked up from germline, CDR1 is SGHTS and CDR2 is YDEGEE. The chain has TRBV5-8 and TRBJ1-1; maybe TRBD1 (6 bases). Here the sequenced sample was peripheral blood, taken before pregnancy. This receptor was taken from a female donor with multiple sclerosis, enrolled in a pregnancy study. The DNA of the CDR3 is TGTGCCAGCAGCGGGGACATAATGAACACTGAAGCTTTCTTT. It is translated as CASSGDIMNTEAFF.